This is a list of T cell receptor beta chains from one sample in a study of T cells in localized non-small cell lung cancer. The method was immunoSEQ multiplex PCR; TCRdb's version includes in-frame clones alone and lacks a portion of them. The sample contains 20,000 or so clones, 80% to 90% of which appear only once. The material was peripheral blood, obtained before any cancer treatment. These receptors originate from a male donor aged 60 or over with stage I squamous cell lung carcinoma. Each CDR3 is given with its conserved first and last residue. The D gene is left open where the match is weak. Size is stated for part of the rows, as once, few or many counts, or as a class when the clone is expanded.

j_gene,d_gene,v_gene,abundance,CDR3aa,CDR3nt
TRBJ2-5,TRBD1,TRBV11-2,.,CASSPWTGSAKETQYF,TGTGCCAGCAGCCCCTGGACAGGGAGTGCAAAAGAGACCCAGTACTTC
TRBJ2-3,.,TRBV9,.,CASSVGSLGTDTQYF,TGTGCCAGCAGCGTTGGCAGCCTGGGCACAGATACGCAGTATTTT
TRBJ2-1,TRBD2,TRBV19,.,CASNQRGDNEQFF,TGTGCCAGTAACCAGCGGGGAGACAATGAGCAGTTCTTC
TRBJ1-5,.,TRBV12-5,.,CASGLVLSRAGDQPQHF,TGTGCTAGTGGTTTGGTACTATCACGGGCGGGTGATCAGCCCCAGCATTTT
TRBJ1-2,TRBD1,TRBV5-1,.,CASSYRGGGLSYGYTF,TGCGCCAGCAGCTACAGGGGAGGGGGACTTTCCTATGGCTACACCTTC
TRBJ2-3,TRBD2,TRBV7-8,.,CASSLALAGASTDTQYF,TGTGCCAGCAGCTTAGCTCTAGCGGGGGCTAGCACAGATACGCAGTATTTT
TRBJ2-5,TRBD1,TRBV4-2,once,CASSQPGTGERETQYF,TGTGCCAGCAGCCAGCCCGGGACAGGGGAAAGGGAGACCCAGTACTTC
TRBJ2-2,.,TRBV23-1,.,CASRNTGELFF,TGCGCCAGCAGGAACACCGGGGAGCTGTTTTTT
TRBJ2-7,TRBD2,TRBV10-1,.,CASGWGGSGYEQYF,TGCGCCAGCGGCTGGGGGGGGTCAGGTTACGAGCAGTACTTC
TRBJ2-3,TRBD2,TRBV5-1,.,CASSFGDYGTDTQYF,TGCGCCAGCAGCTTCGGGGACTATGGCACAGATACGCAGTATTTT
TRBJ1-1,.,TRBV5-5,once,CASSLADSPEERTEAFF,TGTGCCAGCAGCTTGGCCGATAGCCCCGAAGAACGTACTGAAGCTTTCTTT
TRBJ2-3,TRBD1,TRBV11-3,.,CASSRSTGGLGDTQYF,TGTGCCAGCAGCCGTTCTACAGGGGGCTTGGGAGATACGCAGTATTTT
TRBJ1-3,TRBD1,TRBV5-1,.,CASSSNRGSGNTIYF,TGCGCCAGCAGTTCTAACAGGGGTAGCGGAAACACCATATATTTT
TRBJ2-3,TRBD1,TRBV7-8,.,CASSVGWTGGTDTQYF,TGTGCCAGCAGCGTCGGCTGGACAGGGGGCACAGATACGCAGTATTTT
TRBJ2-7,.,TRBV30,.,CAWSLPNEQYF,TGTGCCTGGAGTCTCCCTAACGAGCAGTACTTC
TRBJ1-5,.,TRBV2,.,CASSGPLLRTGRGQPQHF,TGTGCCAGCAGTGGACCCCTTCTTCGCACGGGTCGGGGTCAGCCCCAGCATTTT
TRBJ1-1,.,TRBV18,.,CASSPQKGSVTEAFF,TGTGCCAGCTCACCACAGAAGGGTTCGGTCACTGAAGCTTTCTTT
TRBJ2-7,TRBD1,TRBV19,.,CASSNSAGQVPDEQYF,TGTGCCAGTAGTAATAGTGCCGGACAGGTACCGGACGAGCAGTACTTC
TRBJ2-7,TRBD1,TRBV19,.,CASSTWTGSVHEQYF,TGTGCCAGTAGTACATGGACAGGCTCGGTCCACGAGCAGTACTTC
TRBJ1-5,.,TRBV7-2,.,CASSLRPANSNQPQHF,TGTGCCAGCAGCTTAAGGCCAGCGAATAGCAATCAGCCCCAGCATTTT
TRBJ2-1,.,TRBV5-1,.,CASSLQGGAYNEQFF,TGCGCCAGCAGCTTGCAGGGGGGTGCCTACAATGAGCAGTTCTTC
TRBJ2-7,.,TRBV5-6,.,CASSLGGGREQYF,TGTGCCAGCAGCTTGGGTGGAGGGAGAGAGCAGTACTTC
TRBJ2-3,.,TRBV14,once,CASSQVGASTDTQYF,TGTGCCAGCAGCCAAGTCGGAGCCAGCACAGATACGCAGTATTTT
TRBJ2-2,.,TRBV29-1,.,CSVDAGGGGELFF,TGCAGCGTTGACGCAGGGGGAGGCGGGGAGCTGTTTTTT
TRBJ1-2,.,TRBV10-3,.,CAISDNPGRDGYTF,TGTGCCATCAGTGACAACCCCGGCAGGGATGGCTACACCTTC
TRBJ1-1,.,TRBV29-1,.,CSVEDGGRSTEAFF,TGCAGCGTTGAAGACGGCGGACGTAGCACTGAAGCTTTCTTT
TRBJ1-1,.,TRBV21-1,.,CASSNLDSRGTEAFF,TGTGCCAGCAGCAACCTGGACAGCCGTGGCACTGAAGCTTTCTTT
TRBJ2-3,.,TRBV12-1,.,CASSLPSDTQYF,TGTGCCAGCAGCTTACCCTCAGATACGCAGTATTTT
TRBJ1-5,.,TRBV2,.,CASSESTGNSNQPQHF,TGTGCCAGCAGTGAGAGTACAGGGAATAGCAATCAGCCCCAGCATTTT
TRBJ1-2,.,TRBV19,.,CASSTDPGAGGYTF,TGTGCCAGTAGCACGGACCCAGGGGCGGGTGGCTACACCTTC
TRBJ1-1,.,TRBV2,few,CASTVLGNTEAFF,TGTGCCAGCACAGTCCTGGGTAACACTGAAGCTTTCTTT
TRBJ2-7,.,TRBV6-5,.,CASSFSRAPSYEQYF,TGTGCCAGCAGTTTTTCCAGGGCACCTTCCTACGAGCAGTACTTC
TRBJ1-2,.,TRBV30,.,CAWMAGGFRYTF,TGTGCCTGGATGGCGGGGGGGTTCCGCTACACCTTC
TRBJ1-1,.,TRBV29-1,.,CSVGGVVRTEAFF,TGCAGCGTCGGAGGGGTGGTGAGGACTGAAGCTTTCTTT
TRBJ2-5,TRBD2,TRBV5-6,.,CASSPGLAQETQYF,TGTGCCAGCAGCCCCGGACTAGCTCAAGAGACCCAGTACTTC
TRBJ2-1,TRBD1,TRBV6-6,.,CASSQGALYNEQFF,TGTGCCAGCAGCCAGGGGGCACTATACAATGAGCAGTTCTTC
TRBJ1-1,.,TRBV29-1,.,CSVGQANTEAFF,TGCAGCGTTGGACAGGCGAACACTGAAGCTTTCTTT
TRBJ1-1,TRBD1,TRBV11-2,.,CASSSPTGTGQPEAFF,TGTGCCAGCAGCTCTCCGACCGGGACAGGGCAGCCTGAAGCTTTCTTT
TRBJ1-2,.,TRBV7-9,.,CASSLGGAGIDYGYTF,TGTGCCAGCAGCTTAGGAGGGGCAGGGATAGACTATGGCTACACCTTC
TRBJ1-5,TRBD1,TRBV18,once,CASSPRDKTRGLGNQPQHF,TGTGCCAGCTCACCCCGGGACAAAACTAGGGGGCTCGGCAATCAGCCCCAGCATTTT
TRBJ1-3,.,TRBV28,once,CASSPGQLSGNTIYF,TGTGCCAGCAGTCCCGGACAGCTCTCTGGAAACACCATATATTTT
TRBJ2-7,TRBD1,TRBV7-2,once,CASRGQTYEQYF,TGTGCCAGCAGGGGACAGACCTACGAGCAGTACTTC
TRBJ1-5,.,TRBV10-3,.,CAISELDQPQHF,TGTGCCATCAGTGAGTTGGATCAGCCCCAGCATTTT
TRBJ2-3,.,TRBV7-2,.,CASSQAGQGLTDTQYF,TGTGCCAGCAGCCAAGCTGGCCAGGGGCTGACAGATACGCAGTATTTT
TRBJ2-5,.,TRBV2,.,CASSEWVQQETQYF,TGTGCCAGCAGTGAATGGGTTCAACAAGAGACCCAGTACTTC
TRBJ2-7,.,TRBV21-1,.,CASSTPREGIPLFSYEQYF,TGTGCCAGCAGCACCCCCCGGGAAGGGATTCCCTTATTCTCCTACGAGCAGTACTTC
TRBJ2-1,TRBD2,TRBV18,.,CASSRWTSGGATYNEQFF,TGTGCCAGCTCACGCTGGACTAGCGGGGGGGCCACCTACAATGAGCAGTTCTTC
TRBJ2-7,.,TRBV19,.,CASSPPGPYEQYF,TGTGCCAGTAGTCCGCCAGGGCCCTACGAGCAGTACTTC
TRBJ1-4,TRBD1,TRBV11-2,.,CASSLVADRGPEKLFF,TGTGCCAGCAGCTTAGTCGCGGACAGGGGGCCTGAAAAACTGTTTTTT
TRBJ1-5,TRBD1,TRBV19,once,CASISTGWSNQPQHF,TGTGCCAGTATTTCGACAGGGTGGAGCAATCAGCCCCAGCATTTT